This is a list of T cell receptor beta chains from one sample in a study of blood T cell repertoires in COVID-19. The method was immunoSEQ multiplex PCR; TCRdb's version includes in-frame clones alone and lacks a portion of them. The sample has 14,000 or so clones; around 85% are singletons. The specimen sequenced was peripheral blood. These receptors were obtained from a human donor with active COVID-19. The donor label of this sample is uncertain. The CDR3 runs from the conserved cysteine through the conserved F or W. D genes are given only for firm matches.

CDR3,V,J,D,length
CASSYQGAGQPQHF,TRBV6-6,TRBJ1-5,TRBD1,14
CASSYTDRGRLAGDYNEQFF,TRBV6-2/TRBV6-3,TRBJ2-1,.,20
CASRQTGTSLDTQYF,TRBV3-1/TRBV3-2,TRBJ2-3,TRBD2,15
CASSIGQGLGETQYF,TRBV19,TRBJ2-5,.,15
CASSLSGTNEKLFF,TRBV2,TRBJ1-4,.,14
CASSIVSGNQPQHF,TRBV19,TRBJ1-5,.,14
CASSLAYPGGFTYEQYF,TRBV7-8,TRBJ2-7,.,17
CASSISWTRSGNTIYF,TRBV21-1,TRBJ1-3,.,16
CASSLGAGGTEAFF,TRBV5-8,TRBJ1-1,.,14
CASSLLSGTSVAYEQYF,TRBV4-2,TRBJ2-7,TRBD2,17
CASSSTWDRSDDEAFF,TRBV27,TRBJ1-1,TRBD1,16
CASSFRQGRQNEQFF,TRBV27,TRBJ2-1,TRBD1,15
CASKPRGALSSYEQYF,TRBV28,TRBJ2-7,.,16
CASIPPDRRVNTEAFF,TRBV7-3,TRBJ1-1,.,16
CAWSVGGDGTQYF,TRBV30,TRBJ2-5,.,13
CASSFTGTGSNQPQHF,TRBV7-9,TRBJ1-5,TRBD1,16
CASSESEGGGNQPQHF,TRBV6-1,TRBJ1-5,.,16
CASSSGLAGGYAFEGQFF,TRBV28,TRBJ2-1,TRBD2,18
CASSPNTGKSSYEQYF,TRBV18,TRBJ2-7,.,16
CASGLAGIYNEQFF,TRBV12-5,TRBJ2-1,TRBD2,14
CASSLTGMNTEAFF,TRBV27,TRBJ1-1,TRBD1,14
CASSLGTSGSRYEQYF,TRBV7-9,TRBJ2-7,TRBD2,16
CATSRGQGTGELFF,TRBV15,TRBJ2-2,TRBD1,14
CASSFEAPEQYF,TRBV7-9,TRBJ2-7,.,12
CASRDLQGRSTEAFF,TRBV6-5,TRBJ1-1,TRBD1,15
CAWRGQDSNQPQHF,TRBV30,TRBJ1-5,.,14
CASSIIGQGRAEAFF,TRBV19,TRBJ1-1,.,15
CASSKPTGGSAGANVLTF,TRBV5-4,TRBJ2-6,TRBD1,18